This T cell receptor beta chain was profiled in a study of cytomegalovirus exposure and HLA in healthy donors. About the study: Earlier findings included about 120 million unique TCR beta sequences obtained from about 180 million T cells. Broader study findings: Accurate HLA-A and HLA-B prediction from TCR beta sequences was reported for most subjects. As a later analysis revealed, most CMV-associated TCR beta chains appeared HLA-restricted.

Both 60 Vbeta primers and 13 Jbeta primers went into the PCR. The protocol was immunoSEQ multiplex PCR, while the TCRdb copy is restricted to in-frame clones and leaves out a portion. The sample holds 100,000 to 150,000 clones; 65% to 75% are singletons and the top ten take 5.8%. Trimming stripped 4 bases from V and 5 bases from J, with 22 bases between. Germline-derived CDR1 and CDR2 are SGHTS and YDEGEE. The CDR3 covers 16 residues. For this clone: Its specificity is unknown.

This chain joins TRBV5-8 and TRBJ2-7; TRBD2 is a possible D gene (5 bases). The source is a woman aged 45 to 65 in good health and CMV-seropositive. The material sequenced was PBMCs. The CDR3 sequence is CASSQEEPPASHEQYF. The CDR3 bases are TGTGCCAGCAGCCAGGAGGAACCCCCCGCAAGCCACGAGCAGTACTTC.